These T cell receptor beta chains were read from a single sample in a study of regulatory T cells in long-lasting Graves disease. TCRdb recomputed calls from the multiplex PCR reads with MiXCR, one row per CDR3 protein. The profile shows 580,000 or so distinct CDR3 sequences, roughly 15% of them singletons. These records were also assigned to another study, of T cells in Graves' hyperthyroidism and ophthalmopathy.

This specimen was peripheral blood mononuclear cells (PBMCs), taken at new diagnosis, from a patient treated with antithyroid drugs. Receptor source: a man in his late teens or twenties with Graves disease. The conserved cysteine and the conserved F or W are not part of the CDR3 here. Clone size is given for some rows only: seen once, a few or many times, or a class if the clone is expanded.

clone size: few; V gene: TRBV6-2/TRBV6-3; CDR3 protein: ASSPGGSGRETQY
clone size: many; V gene: TRBV29-1; CDR3 protein: SVATGGIHEQY
clone size: -; V gene: TRBV27; CDR3 protein: ATHPESNTGELF
clone size: many; V gene: TRBV6-1; CDR3 protein: ASSEAGSYEQY
clone size: many; V gene: TRBV7-2; CDR3 protein: ASSLVGGRLTGANVLT
clone size: many; V gene: TRBV28; CDR3 protein: ASSQFASGISGELF
clone size: many; V gene: TRBV7-9; CDR3 protein: ASSFFSGSRTDTQY
clone size: many; V gene: TRBV20-1; CDR3 protein: SARGDPLPDTQY
clone size: -; V gene: TRBV9; CDR3 protein: ASSVGYFNEQF
clone size: -; V gene: TRBV19; CDR3 protein: ASSISRQGPPQSYT
clone size: many; V gene: TRBV2; CDR3 protein: ASRPRRGAGEKLF
clone size: few; V gene: TRBV12-3/TRBV12-4; CDR3 protein: ASSERPGQGNTGELF
clone size: -; V gene: TRBV4-1; CDR3 protein: ASSQARDRGTPGANVLT
clone size: few; V gene: TRBV19; CDR3 protein: ASSIVLAGVGTDTQY
clone size: -; V gene: TRBV2; CDR3 protein: ASSEQGAFDEQY
clone size: -; V gene: TRBV9; CDR3 protein: ASSGDLRDSGANVLT
clone size: many; V gene: TRBV27; CDR3 protein: ASSLHRRYEQY
clone size: many; V gene: TRBV14; CDR3 protein: ASSAPGSGRNYEQY
clone size: many; V gene: TRBV11-2; CDR3 protein: ASSRGQGLGTQY
clone size: -; V gene: TRBV11-2; CDR3 protein: ASRQGGRETQY
clone size: many; V gene: TRBV3-1; CDR3 protein: ASSQDRSSYNEQF
clone size: few; V gene: TRBV11-3; CDR3 protein: ASSTRNRTGRAGELF
clone size: -; V gene: TRBV19; CDR3 protein: ASSRDRQPNQPQH
clone size: -; V gene: TRBV4-1; CDR3 protein: ASSQGEQFNQPQH
clone size: -; V gene: TRBV5-5; CDR3 protein: ASSLAGVNGAQY
clone size: -; V gene: TRBV11-2; CDR3 protein: ASSSGPDSYNEQF
clone size: many; V gene: TRBV30; CDR3 protein: AWSGIGRDTSSGNTIY
clone size: few; V gene: TRBV18; CDR3 protein: ASSLLTSGGDIQY
clone size: many; V gene: TRBV27; CDR3 protein: ASSPLQGSTDTQY
clone size: -; V gene: TRBV5-5; CDR3 protein: ASSPVQGSSGANVLT
clone size: -; V gene: TRBV14; CDR3 protein: ASSQLRQETQY
clone size: few; V gene: TRBV29-1; CDR3 protein: SVEDDASADTQY
clone size: many; V gene: TRBV7-3; CDR3 protein: ASSDSLAGRGEQF
clone size: -; V gene: TRBV6-1; CDR3 protein: ASSVRGDFLSYEQY
clone size: -; V gene: TRBV7-2; CDR3 protein: ASSPIMRLLNEKLF
clone size: many; V gene: TRBV3-1; CDR3 protein: ASSQVPGNEQF
clone size: -; V gene: TRBV9; CDR3 protein: ASSVEGEETQY
clone size: -; V gene: TRBV20-1; CDR3 protein: SARRGQGRLQTQY
clone size: many; V gene: TRBV30; CDR3 protein: AWSGLAGAHTGELF
clone size: many; V gene: TRBV5-1; CDR3 protein: ASSGGTSSYNEQF
clone size: many; V gene: TRBV28; CDR3 protein: ASSFQRQGAREQY
clone size: many; V gene: TRBV30; CDR3 protein: AWSIGTGGNEKLF
clone size: -; V gene: TRBV6-2/TRBV6-3; CDR3 protein: ASSKAGGGYT
clone size: many; V gene: TRBV11-2; CDR3 protein: ASSFSGSRITGELF
clone size: many; V gene: TRBV11-2; CDR3 protein: ASSLPGRRADTQY
clone size: many; V gene: TRBV28; CDR3 protein: ASSSAGTGRETQY
clone size: many; V gene: TRBV3-1; CDR3 protein: ASSQGRTSGQETQY
clone size: many; V gene: TRBV11-2; CDR3 protein: ASSLESGRAYNEQF
clone size: many; V gene: TRBV6-1; CDR3 protein: ASSETRGLISEAF
clone size: many; V gene: TRBV28; CDR3 protein: ASSETRDGTSGNTIY